This T cell receptor beta chain was identified during a study of cytomegalovirus exposure and HLA in healthy donors. Whole-study results and caveats: A later analysis reportedly found fewer N-insertions in an Asian-associated ancestry cluster than the roughly 680-donor mean. The classifier reportedly diagnosed cytomegalovirus status with high sensitivity and specificity.

Nominally healthy donors provided the samples, though records likely missed some immune exposures. Comment on this clone: What it binds is unknown.

CDR3 length equals 15 residues. Trimming pared 3 bases from V and 4 bases from J, leaving 10 bases between. Looked up from germline, CDR1 is SEHNR and CDR2 is FQNEAQ (reference sequence). 13 Jbeta primers and 60 Vbeta primers were used for the PCR. The data were produced by immunoSEQ multiplex PCR, yet TCRdb's version contains in-frame clones alone and is incomplete. The table records 98,000 or so clones, about four fifths of them present only once. Sequences were obtained from PBMCs. This clonotype was obtained from a human donor in good health. V is TRBV7-9 and J is TRBJ2-6, with D maybe TRBD1 (5 bases). CDR3 loop: CASSFRVTGANVLTF. The CDR3 DNA follows: TGTGCCAGCAGCTTCAGGGTAACCGGGGCCAACGTCCTGACTTTC.